The 15 T cell receptor beta chains given below trace back to one sample, sequenced in a study of shared clonotypes between healthy human individuals. Data came from immunoSEQ multiplex PCR; TCRdb stores just in-frame clones and leaves some out. The repertoire holds 500,000 or so clones, with 90% to 97% as singletons. Sequenced input: naive CD4+ T cells sorted from blood. The subset was: CD45RA+ positively selected. The receptors were gathered from a woman aged 30 to 39 in good health.

The J gene is TRBJ1-4, the V gene TRBV5-5; possible D gene TRBD1, 5 bases. The CDR3 has 16 residues. V was shortened by 3 bases and J by 4 bases, with 16 bases between the two germline ends. Looked up from germline, CDR1 is SGHKS and CDR2 is YYEKEE (reference sequence). CDR3 sequence (DNA): TGTGCCAGCAGCTCAGGCACATGGGGGATTAATGAAAAACTGTTTTTT. It specifies CASSSGTWGINEKLFF.

The chain employs TRBV19 and TRBJ2-5; D call uncertain. V was trimmed by 6 bases and J by 2 bases, leaving 13 bases between them. The CDR3 has 14 residues. Germline loops: CDR1 LNHDA, CDR2 SQIVND (reference sequence). The CDR3 here is CASRTGSKQETQYF. CDR3 DNA sequence: TGTGCCAGTAGGACGGGCAGTAAACAAGAGACCCAGTACTTC.

The J gene is TRBJ2-1, the V gene TRBV5-6, with 13 bases fitting TRBD2. The CDR3 totals 15 residues. Germline CDR1 and CDR2: SGHDT and YYEEEE. V shed 6 bases and J 7 bases; nucleotides not matched to a gene: 7. This CDR3 is CASKILAGGKNEQFF. Here the CDR3 DNA reads TGTGCCAGCAAGATACTAGCGGGGGGGAAGAATGAGCAGTTCTTC.

This clone was seen once. At the DNA level, this CDR3 is encoded by other sequences in the same sample as well. This chain joins TRBV2 and TRBJ2-7; 8 nucleotides align to TRBD1. V lost 6 bases to trimming and J lost 7 bases; unmatched junction nucleotides: 8. The CDR3 contains 13 residues. In germline, CDR1 is SNHLY, CDR2 FYNNEI. The CDR3 region has the DNA TGTGCCAGCAGGGGGGACAGGCTCCGGGAGCAGTACTTC. Translating it yields CASRGDRLREQYF.

The chain recombines TRBV6-5 with TRBJ1-4; D not certain. The germline gives CDR1 MNHEY, CDR2 SVGAGI. This CDR3 is built from 15 residues. V shed 2 bases and J shed 5 bases, with 12 bases lying between them. CDR3 region: CASSYADGINEKLFF. The CDR3 region has the DNA TGTGCCAGCAGTTACGCCGATGGAATCAATGAAAAACTGTTTTTT.

V and J are TRBV5-1 and TRBJ2-6; no firm D call. The V end lost 0 bases, the J end lost 0 bases, and 16 bases lay between the germline ends. Per the germline V gene, CDR1 is SGHRS and CDR2 is YFSETQ. The CDR3 extends over 19 amino acids. DNA for the CDR3: TGCGCCAGCAGCTTGGGGGCGGTCAGGTCCACCTCTGGGGCCAACGTCCTGACTTTC. This gives the protein CASSLGAVRSTSGANVLTF.

The chain couples TRBV5-1 to TRBJ2-1; possibly TRBD2 for D (6 bases). The CDR3 has 15 amino acids. Trimming shortened V by 0 bases and J by 4 bases, and 11 bases separated the two germline ends. Germline V gene sequence: CDR1 SGHRS, CDR2 YFSETQ. CDR3 residues: CASSLVVGGYNEQFF. The CDR3 nucleotides read TGCGCCAGCAGCTTGGTGGTGGGGGGTTACAATGAGCAGTTCTTC.

This chain joins TRBV28 and TRBJ1-3, with 7 bases identical to TRBD1. Germline-derived CDR1 and CDR2 are MDHEN and SYDVKM. The J segment lost 0 bases and the V segment lost 5 bases, leaving 13 bases of the junction unmatched. CDR3 length: 18 amino acids. Written as DNA, the CDR3 is TGTGCCAGCAGTGCCGACAGGGTGTCCCTGAGCTCTGGAAACACCATATATTTT. It is translated as CASSADRVSLSSGNTIYF.

The CDR3 DNA reads as TGTGCCAGCAGCATCAGGGACCTTATCTATGGCTACACCTTC. This codes for CASSIRDLIYGYTF. The chain joins TRBV21-1 to TRBJ1-2. TRBV21-1 is listed as a pseudogene. This CDR3 is 14 amino acids long.

The rearrangement links TRBV5-4 to TRBJ2-2; TRBD1 might be the D (6 bases). Germline V lookup: CDR1 SGHNT, CDR2 YYREEE (reference sequence). The CDR3 length is 15 residues. V shed 0 bases and J shed 4 bases, with 10 bases lying between them. The CDR3 region has the DNA TGTGCCAGCAGCTTGGGAGGACAGACCACCGGGGAGCTGTTTTTT. The encoded protein is CASSLGGQTTGELFF.

This chain links TRBV5-1 with TRBJ2-3; 8 nucleotides align to TRBD2. Germline values: CDR1 SGHRS, CDR2 YFSETQ. The V segment lost 0 bases and the J segment 0 bases; nucleotides outside the gene matches: 12. The CDR3 is 19 amino acids. Here the CDR3 reads CASSLVIRRLAGSTDTQYF. In DNA form, the CDR3 reads TGCGCCAGCAGCTTGGTGATCCGTCGTCTAGCGGGTAGCACAGATACGCAGTATTTT.

The CDR3 DNA is TGTGCCAGCTCACTGGCAGGGAACACTGAAGCTTTCTTT. The encoded protein is CASSLAGNTEAFF. The gene calls are TRBV18 and TRBJ1-1; D is undetermined. The ends were cut back, 4 bases at V and 1 base at J, with 7 bases in the middle. The CDR3 covers 13 residues. Germline values: CDR1 KGHSH, CDR2 LQKENI.

This chain connects TRBV7-2 to TRBJ1-2; D not resolved. Looked up from germline, CDR1 is SGHTA and CDR2 is FQGNSA. The germline V and J ends were trimmed by 1 base and 8 bases, with 11 bases remaining between them. The CDR3 has 13 residues. The CDR3 region has the DNA TGTGCCAGCAGCTTAGGGTTTGTGGAAGGCTACACCTTC. It is translated as CASSLGFVEGYTF.

The V and J genes are TRBV14 and TRBJ2-2; maybe TRBD1 (5 bases). V was trimmed by 6 bases and J by 0 bases, leaving 11 bases between them. The V gene's germline CDR1 is SGHDN and CDR2 FVKESK. The CDR3 extends over 15 amino acids. The CDR3, as DNA: TGTGCCAGCAGTTCCAGACAGACGAACACCGGGGAGCTGTTTTTT. It encodes CASSSRQTNTGELFF.

The chain couples TRBV5-6 to TRBJ2-7; D remains ambiguous. CDR1 and CDR2 (germline): SGHDT, YYEEEE. Trimming took 0 bases from V and 2 from J, leaving 9 bases between them. The CDR3 consists of 14 residues. Here the CDR3 DNA reads TGTGCCAGCAGCTTGGACTACGTCGCCTACGAGCAGTACTTC. Protein product: CASSLDYVAYEQYF.